Listed below are T cell receptor beta chains from one sample, sequenced in a study of blood T cell repertoires in COVID-19. Repertoires were generated with immunoSEQ multiplex PCR, while TCRdb's copy carries only in-frame clones and drops some. The sample contains over 110,000 clones, approximately 84% of which appear only once. The specimen was PBMCs or T cells enriched from blood (not recorded which). Receptors originate from a man aged 50 or older in a cohort exposed to, infected with or recovered from COVID-19 (not recorded which). CDR3s include the opening cysteine and the closing phenylalanine or tryptophan. The D gene is left open where the match is weak. Expanded clones are given a class, and other clones once, few, many or no size at all.

>-|-|TRBV7-2|TRBJ1-2
CASSLDPSYYGYTF
TGTGCCAGCAGCTTAGATCCGTCCTACTATGGCTACACCTTC
>TRBD2|-|TRBV10-3|TRBJ2-2
CAISSGTTNTGELFF
TGTGCCATCAGCTCCGGGACTACCAACACCGGGGAGCTGTTTTTT
>TRBD2|-|TRBV13|TRBJ2-1
CASSLVTSGAYNEQFF
TGTGCCAGCAGCTTAGTGACTAGCGGGGCCTACAATGAGCAGTTCTTC
>TRBD1|-|TRBV7-2|TRBJ1-3
CASSLDRGGNTIYF
TGTGCCAGCAGCTTAGACAGGGGGGGAAACACCATATATTTT
>TRBD1|-|TRBV6-5|TRBJ1-5
CASSLGTGNNQPQHF
TGTGCCAGCAGTCTGGGGACAGGCAACAATCAGCCCCAGCATTTT
>-|-|TRBV30|TRBJ1-1
CAWSVTRENTEAFF
TGTGCCTGGAGTGTAACCAGGGAGAACACTGAAGCTTTCTTT
>TRBD1|-|TRBV6-5|TRBJ1-2
CASTRQGAQSGYTF
TGTGCCAGCACGCGACAGGGGGCTCAGAGTGGCTACACCTTC
>-|-|TRBV27|TRBJ1-5
CASSLSSAGKTNQPQHF
TGTGCCAGCAGTTTATCGTCAGCGGGGAAGACCAATCAGCCCCAGCATTTT
>TRBD1|-|TRBV30|TRBJ1-1
CAWSRGTDNTEAFF
TGTGCCTGGAGTAGAGGGACAGACAACACTGAAGCTTTCTTT
>-|-|TRBV6-5|TRBJ1-3
CASSSGGVSGNTIYF
TGTGCCAGCAGTTCGGGGGGTGTCTCTGGAAACACCATATATTTT
>-|-|TRBV19|TRBJ1-1
CASSRGLGGLNTEAFF
TGTGCCAGTAGTAGGGGACTCGGAGGCTTGAACACTGAAGCTTTCTTT
>-|once|TRBV7-9|TRBJ1-3
CASSPTPDSGNTIYF
TGTGCCAGCAGCCCGACACCTGACTCTGGAAACACCATATATTTT
>-|-|TRBV5-1|TRBJ2-3
CASSLVGHTDTQYF
TGCGCCAGCAGCTTGGTAGGACACACAGATACGCAGTATTTT
>-|-|TRBV2|TRBJ1-5
CASSEQGNSNQPQHF
TGTGCCAGCAGTGAGCAGGGGAATAGCAATCAGCCCCAGCATTTT
>-|-|TRBV19|TRBJ1-1
CASRVTGRTEAFF
TGTGCCAGTCGTGTTACAGGTCGCACTGAAGCTTTCTTT
>-|-|TRBV9|TRBJ1-5
CASSVGPGEPQHF
TGTGCCAGCAGCGTAGGGCCCGGGGAGCCCCAGCATTTT
>TRBD1|-|TRBV27|TRBJ1-5
CASSSTGGADQPQHF
TGTGCCAGCAGCTCCACAGGGGGCGCGGATCAGCCCCAGCATTTT
>-|-|TRBV5-1|TRBJ2-5
CASSLAGYRQETQYF
TGCGCCAGCAGCTTGGCCGGGTACCGCCAAGAGACCCAGTACTTC
>-|-|TRBV6-2/TRBV6-3|TRBJ2-3
CASSYTPRDFLTDTQYF
TGTGCCAGCAGTTACACGCCCCGGGACTTCCTCACAGATACGCAGTATTTT
>-|-|TRBV6-2/TRBV6-3|TRBJ1-4
CASSLSGQLSNEKLFF
TGTGCCAGCAGTTTATCGGGACAACTGAGTAATGAAAAACTGTTTTTT
>-|-|TRBV19|TRBJ2-7
CASSDPGLLYEQYF
TGTGCCAGTAGTGATCCGGGACTCCTCTACGAGCAGTACTTC
>-|few|TRBV7-2|TRBJ1-2
CASSLEYSYNYGYTF
TGTGCCAGCAGCTTAGAGTACAGCTATAACTATGGCTACACCTTC
>TRBD2|-|TRBV5-5|TRBJ2-2
CASSLLAGTYTGELFF
TGTGCCAGCAGCTTACTAGCGGGAACCTACACCGGGGAGCTGTTTTTT
>-|few|TRBV7-9|TRBJ1-1
CASSLGREAFF
TGTGCCAGCAGCTTAGGCAGAGAAGCTTTCTTT
>TRBD1|-|TRBV2|TRBJ1-2
CASTVQGANYGYTF
TGTGCCAGCACCGTACAGGGGGCTAACTATGGCTACACCTTC
>-|-|TRBV18|TRBJ1-4
CASSPSQAPLNEKLFF
TGTGCCAGCTCACCATCCCAGGCACCCCTTAATGAAAAACTGTTTTTT
>TRBD1|-|TRBV6-5|TRBJ1-4
CASRRHDRGKEKLFF
TGTGCCAGCCGTAGACACGACAGGGGGAAGGAAAAACTGTTTTTT